This T cell receptor (beta chain) is drawn from a study of cytomegalovirus exposure and HLA in healthy donors. Study information: Inside one of the first data releases sat 80 million to 95 million unique TCRs taken from HLA-typed donors. Findings and caveats of the study: Presence/absence comparisons presumed near-even sequencing depth among donors. In an earlier analysis, productive rearrangement rates for most beta V segments clustered near 87% or 30%.

Germline CDR1 and CDR2: SGHAT and FQNNGV. V was clipped by 0 bases and J by 9 bases, with 9 bases between them. The CDR3 loop spans 13 amino acids. Comments on this clone: Its antigen is unknown.

The study ran its PCR with 60 Vbeta and 13 Jbeta primers. Clones were read by immunoSEQ multiplex PCR, and TCRdb kept only the in-frame ones, dropping some. The sample consists of 90,000 or so clones, under 80% of them appearing once. The V gene is TRBV11-2, the J gene TRBJ1-5; no definite D call. Source material: PBMCs. The TCR sequence derives from a man aged 55 to 70 in good health and CMV-seronegative. Here the CDR3 DNA reads TGTGCCAGCAGCTTAGACCGGGATGGGCCCCAGCATTTT. Translating it yields CASSLDRDGPQHF.